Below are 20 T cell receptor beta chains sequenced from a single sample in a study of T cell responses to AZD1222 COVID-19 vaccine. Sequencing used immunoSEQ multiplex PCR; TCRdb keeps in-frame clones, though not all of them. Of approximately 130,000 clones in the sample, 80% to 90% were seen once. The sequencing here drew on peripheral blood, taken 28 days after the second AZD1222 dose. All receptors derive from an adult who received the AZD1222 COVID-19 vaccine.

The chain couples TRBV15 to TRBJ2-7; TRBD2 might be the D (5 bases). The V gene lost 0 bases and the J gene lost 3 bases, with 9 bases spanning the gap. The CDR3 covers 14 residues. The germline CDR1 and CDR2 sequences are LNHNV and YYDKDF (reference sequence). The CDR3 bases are TGTGCCACCAGCAGAGATCCGGGAAACTACGAGCAGTACTTC. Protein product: CATSRDPGNYEQYF.

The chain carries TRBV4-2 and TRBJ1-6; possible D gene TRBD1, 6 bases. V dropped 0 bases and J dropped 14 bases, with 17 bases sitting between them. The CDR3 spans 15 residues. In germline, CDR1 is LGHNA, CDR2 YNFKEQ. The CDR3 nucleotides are TGTGCCAGCAGCCAAGATCGTCAGGGGCTCCCCACCCTCCACTTT. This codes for CASSQDRQGLPTLHF.

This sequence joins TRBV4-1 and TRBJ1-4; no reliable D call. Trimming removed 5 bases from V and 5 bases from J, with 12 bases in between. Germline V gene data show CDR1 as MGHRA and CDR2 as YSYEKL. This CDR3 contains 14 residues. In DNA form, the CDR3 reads TGCGCCAGCAGCTTTACAGCGTCGAATGAAAAACTGTTTTTT. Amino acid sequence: CASSFTASNEKLFF.

CDR3 nucleotides: TGTGCCAGCAGCTTGGGGGGATTGGGGAACACCGGGGAGCTGTTTTTT. Translated: CASSLGGLGNTGELFF. The chain joins TRBV5-4 to TRBJ2-2; D uncertain. Germline loops: CDR1 SGHNT, CDR2 YYREEE (reference sequence). CDR3 size: 16 residues. V was shortened by 0 bases and J by 1 base, with 10 bases between the two germline ends. Combining the CDR3 with reference TRBV5-4 and TRBJ2-2 gives the whole variable domain ETGVTQSPTHLIKTRGQQVTLRCSSQSGHNTVSWYQQALGQGPQFIFQYYREEENGRGNFPPRFSGLQFPNYSSELNVNALELDDSALYLCASSLGGLGNTGELFFGEGSRLTVL.

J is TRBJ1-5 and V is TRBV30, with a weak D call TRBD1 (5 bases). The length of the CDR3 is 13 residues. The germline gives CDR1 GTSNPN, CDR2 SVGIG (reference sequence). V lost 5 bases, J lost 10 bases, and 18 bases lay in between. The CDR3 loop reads CAWSGTTISPQHF. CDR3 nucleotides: TGTGCCTGGTCAGGGACTACAATCAGCCCCCAGCATTTT.

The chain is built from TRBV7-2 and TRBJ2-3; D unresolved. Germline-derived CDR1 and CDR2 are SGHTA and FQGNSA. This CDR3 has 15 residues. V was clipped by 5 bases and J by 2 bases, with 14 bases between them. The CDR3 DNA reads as TGTGCCAGCAGCATCTTCGTACTGCTCACAGATACGCAGTATTTT. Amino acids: CASSIFVLLTDTQYF.

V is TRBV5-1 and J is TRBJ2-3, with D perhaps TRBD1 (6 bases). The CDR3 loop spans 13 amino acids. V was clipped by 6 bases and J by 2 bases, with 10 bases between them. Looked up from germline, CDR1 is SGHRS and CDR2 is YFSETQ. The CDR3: CASNGQTTDTQYF. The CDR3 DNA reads TGCGCCAGCAACGGACAGACCACAGATACGCAGTATTTT.

CDR3 DNA: TGTGCCAGCAGTTACCCCGGGAGTTCGGAGACCCAGTACTTC. Protein product: CASSYPGSSETQYF. The rearrangement joins TRBV6-6 to TRBJ2-5; weak D call: TRBD2 (6 bases). The ends were cut back, 2 bases at V and 5 bases at J, with 12 bases in the middle. Per the germline V gene, CDR1 is MNHNY and CDR2 is SVGAGI (reference sequence). This CDR3 comprises 14 residues.

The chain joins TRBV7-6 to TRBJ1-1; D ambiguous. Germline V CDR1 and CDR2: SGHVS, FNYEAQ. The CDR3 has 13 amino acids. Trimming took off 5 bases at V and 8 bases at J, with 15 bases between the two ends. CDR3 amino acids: CASSTNMLGEAFF. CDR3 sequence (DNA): TGTGCCAGCAGCACTAATATGCTAGGCGAAGCTTTCTTT.

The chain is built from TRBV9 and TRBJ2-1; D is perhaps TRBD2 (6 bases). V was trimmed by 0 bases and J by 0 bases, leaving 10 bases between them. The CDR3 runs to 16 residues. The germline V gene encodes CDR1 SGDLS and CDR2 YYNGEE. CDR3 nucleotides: TGTGCCAGCAGCGTAGAGGCGGGGAGCTCCTACAATGAGCAGTTCTTC. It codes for CASSVEAGSSYNEQFF.

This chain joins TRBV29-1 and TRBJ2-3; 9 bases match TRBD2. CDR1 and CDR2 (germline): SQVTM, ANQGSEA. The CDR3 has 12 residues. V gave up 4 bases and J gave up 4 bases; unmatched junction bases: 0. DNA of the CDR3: TGCAGCGTTGGCGGGGGGGCAGATACGCAGTATTTT. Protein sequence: CSVGGGADTQYF.

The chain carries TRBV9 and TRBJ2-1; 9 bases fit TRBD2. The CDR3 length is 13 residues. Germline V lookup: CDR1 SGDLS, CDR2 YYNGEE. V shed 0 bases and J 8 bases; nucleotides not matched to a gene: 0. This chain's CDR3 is CASSVGLADEQFF. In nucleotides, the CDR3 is TGTGCCAGCAGCGTAGGACTAGCGGATGAGCAGTTCTTC.

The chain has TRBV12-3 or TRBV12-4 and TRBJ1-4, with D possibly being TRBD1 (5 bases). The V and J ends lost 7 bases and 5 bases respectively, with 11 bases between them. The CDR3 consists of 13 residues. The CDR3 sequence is CASMRGLNEKLFF. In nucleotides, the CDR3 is TGTGCCAGCATGAGGGGCCTAAATGAAAAACTGTTTTTT.

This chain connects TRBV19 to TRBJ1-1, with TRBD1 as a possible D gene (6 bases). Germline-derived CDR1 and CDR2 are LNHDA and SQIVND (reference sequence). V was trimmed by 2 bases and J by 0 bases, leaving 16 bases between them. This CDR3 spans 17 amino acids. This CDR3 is CASSIRGRGWVNTEAFF. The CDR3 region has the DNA TGTGCCAGTAGTATACGCGGCAGGGGTTGGGTGAACACTGAAGCTTTCTTT.

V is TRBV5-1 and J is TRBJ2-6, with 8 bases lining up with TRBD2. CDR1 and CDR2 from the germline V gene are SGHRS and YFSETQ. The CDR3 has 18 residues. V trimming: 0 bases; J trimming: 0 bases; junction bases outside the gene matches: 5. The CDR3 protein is CASSLGAGVYSGANVLTF. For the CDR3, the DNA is TGCGCCAGCAGCTTGGGAGCGGGGGTTTACTCTGGGGCCAACGTCCTGACTTTC.

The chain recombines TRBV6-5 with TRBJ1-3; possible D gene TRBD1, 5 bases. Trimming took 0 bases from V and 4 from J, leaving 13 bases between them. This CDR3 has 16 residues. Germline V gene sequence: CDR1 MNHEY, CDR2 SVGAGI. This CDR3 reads CASSYSVGRRGNTIYF. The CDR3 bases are TGTGCCAGCAGTTACTCGGTGGGGCGCCGCGGAAACACCATATATTTT.

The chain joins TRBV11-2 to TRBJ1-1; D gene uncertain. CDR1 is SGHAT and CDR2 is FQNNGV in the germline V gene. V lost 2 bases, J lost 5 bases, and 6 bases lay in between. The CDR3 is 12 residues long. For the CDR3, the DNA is TGTGCCAGCAGCTTATCAGGAACTGAAGCTTTCTTT. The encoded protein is CASSLSGTEAFF. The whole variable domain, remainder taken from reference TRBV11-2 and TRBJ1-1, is EAGVAQSPRYKIIEKRQSVAFWCNPISGHATLYWYQQILGQGPKLLIQFQNNGVVDDSQLPKDRFSAERLKGVDSTLKIQPAKLEDSAVYLCASSLSGTEAFFGQGTRLTVV.

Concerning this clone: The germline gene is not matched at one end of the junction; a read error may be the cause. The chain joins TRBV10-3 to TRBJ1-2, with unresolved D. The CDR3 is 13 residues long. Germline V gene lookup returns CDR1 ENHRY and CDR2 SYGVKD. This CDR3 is CAIGEGGNYGYTF. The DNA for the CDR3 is TGTGCCATCGGTGAGGGCGGTAACTATGGCTACACCTTC.

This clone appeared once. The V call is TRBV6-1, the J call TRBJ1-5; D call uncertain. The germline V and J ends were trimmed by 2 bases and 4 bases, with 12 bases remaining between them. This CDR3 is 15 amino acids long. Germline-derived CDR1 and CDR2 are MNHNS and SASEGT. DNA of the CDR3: TGTGCCAGCAGTGAAAGGTGGGGTACAAATCAGCCCCAGCATTTT. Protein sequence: CASSERWGTNQPQHF.

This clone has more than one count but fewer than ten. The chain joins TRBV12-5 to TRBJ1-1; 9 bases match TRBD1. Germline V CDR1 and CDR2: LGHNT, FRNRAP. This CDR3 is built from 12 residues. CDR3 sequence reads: CATGTGKLEAFF. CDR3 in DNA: TGTGCCACCGGGACAGGGAAATTAGAAGCTTTCTTT.